This is a list of T cell receptor beta chains from one sample in a study of cytomegalovirus exposure and HLA in healthy donors. The repertoire was sequenced with immunoSEQ multiplex PCR; TCRdb's copy has only in-frame clones and lacks some. Of 90,000 to 100,000 clones listed, over 70% are singletons. Sequenced sample: PBMCs. These receptors were taken from a woman between 35 and 50 years old in good health and CMV-seronegative. Both conserved end residues are part of each CDR3.

v_call	j_call	cdr3_aa
TRBV10-2	TRBJ1-3	CASRGQSSGNTIYF
TRBV19	TRBJ1-5	CASSTGTGWGNQPQHF
TRBV7-9	TRBJ2-7	CASSLWGGTLGQYF
TRBV19	TRBJ2-2	CASSSGGTNTGELFF
TRBV6-5	TRBJ2-5	CASRGLAGPVTQYF
TRBV7-7	TRBJ2-5	CASSYALGSGGKETQYF
TRBV7-9	TRBJ2-2	CASSPGGNTGELFF
TRBV4-1	TRBJ2-1	CASSQGTSGVYNEQFF
TRBV7-3	TRBJ1-1	CASSLGANTEAFF
TRBV27	TRBJ2-5	CASKGAGGGETQYF
TRBV6-1	TRBJ2-7	CASSPSGTGEYEQYF
TRBV20-1	TRBJ2-1	CSARVRDEQFF
TRBV13	TRBJ2-5	CASSSDQETQYF
TRBV19	TRBJ1-6	CASSIISGTGNSPLHF
TRBV2	.	CASSEQRRAEWNEQYF
TRBV18	TRBJ1-1	CASSPGQGMAFF
TRBV9	TRBJ1-2	CASSVEAGARGYTF
TRBV6-4	TRBJ2-6	CASSDPGSGANVLTF
TRBV7-7	TRBJ2-5	CASSLALRGGRRETQYF
TRBV6-6	TRBJ1-2	CASRGGNYGYTF
TRBV4-1	TRBJ1-4	CASSPTGGFRTNEKLFF
TRBV6-1	TRBJ1-4	CASSKGQGSNEKLFF
TRBV2	TRBJ1-6	CASRGQGEVRNSPLHF
TRBV7-3	TRBJ2-3	CASSLAGGKSDTQYF
TRBV18	TRBJ1-1	CASSPFVRTGGPNTEAFF
TRBV30	TRBJ1-2	CAWSIVGRGLGYGYTF
TRBV5-1	TRBJ1-2	CASSLTYRGRDYGYTF
TRBV6-1	TRBJ2-2	CASSVGGVTGELFF